This TCR beta chain was obtained from a study of long-term antiretroviral therapy in people with HIV. A v3.0 immunoSEQ assay was performed at survey level. Clones were read by immunoSEQ multiplex PCR, and TCRdb kept only the in-frame ones, dropping some. Among about 27,000 clones, 65% to 85% were seen once, and the ten largest hold about 8.2%. Germline V gene data show CDR1 as SGDLS and CDR2 as YYNGEE. This CDR3 has 17 amino acids. V lost 0 bases to trimming and J lost 4 bases; unmatched junction nucleotides: 5. Turning to this clone: Its antigen remains unknown.

The study's findings and limits: Dominant in the repertoire at all time points were clones expanded before ART.

V usage is TRBV9 and J usage is TRBJ2-1, with 12 bases lining up with TRBD2. The sequencing used unsorted PBMCs, collected 3 years after starting antiretroviral therapy. The receptor's source is a man aged 35 to 55 with HIV. CDR3 sequence: CASSVEEGLAGYNEQFF. CDR3 sequence (DNA): TGTGCCAGCAGCGTAGAAGAAGGACTAGCGGGATACAATGAGCAGTTCTTC.